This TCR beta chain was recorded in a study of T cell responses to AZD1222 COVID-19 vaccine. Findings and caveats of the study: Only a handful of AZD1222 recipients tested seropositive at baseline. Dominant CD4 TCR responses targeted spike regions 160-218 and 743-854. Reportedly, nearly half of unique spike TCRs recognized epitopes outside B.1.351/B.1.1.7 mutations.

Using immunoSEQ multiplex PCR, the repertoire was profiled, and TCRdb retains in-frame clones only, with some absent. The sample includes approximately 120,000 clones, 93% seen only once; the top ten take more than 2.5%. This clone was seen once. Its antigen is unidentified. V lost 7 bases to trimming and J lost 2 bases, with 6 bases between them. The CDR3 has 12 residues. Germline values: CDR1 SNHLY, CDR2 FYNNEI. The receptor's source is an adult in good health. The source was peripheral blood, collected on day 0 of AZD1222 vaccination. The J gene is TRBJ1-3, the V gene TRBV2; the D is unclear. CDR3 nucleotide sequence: TGTGCCAGCACCCTAGCTGGAAACACCATATATTTT. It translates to CASTLAGNTIYF.